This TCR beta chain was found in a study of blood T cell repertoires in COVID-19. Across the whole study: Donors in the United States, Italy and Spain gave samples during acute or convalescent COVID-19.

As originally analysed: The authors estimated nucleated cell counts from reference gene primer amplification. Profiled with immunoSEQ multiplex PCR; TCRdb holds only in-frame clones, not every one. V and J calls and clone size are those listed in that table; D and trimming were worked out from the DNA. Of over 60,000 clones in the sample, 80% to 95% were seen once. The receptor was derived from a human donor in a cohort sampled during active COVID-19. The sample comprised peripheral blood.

The CDR3 protein is CASSQVWGGGYTF. The CDR3 region has the DNA TGTGCCAGCAGCCAAGTCTGGGGCGGCGGCTACACCTTC. The gene calls are TRBV3-1 (or the pseudogene TRBV3-2) and TRBJ1-2, with TRBD1 as a possible D gene (5 bases). CDR1 is LGHDT, CDR2 YNNKEL, per germline (reference sequence). This CDR3 is built from 13 residues. V was cut by 1 base and J by 8 bases, with 11 bases left in between.